This T cell receptor beta chain was documented in a study of cytomegalovirus exposure and HLA in healthy donors. General study points: High specificity and sensitivity for cytomegalovirus status were reported for the classifier. Later on, analysis showed that most CMV-associated TCR beta chains appeared to be HLA-restricted. In a later analysis, HLA-C alleles had the fewest associated TCRs, DRB1 alleles the most.

In regard to this clone: Its specificity is unknown.

CDR1 is SQVTM, CDR2 ANQGSEA, per germline. CDR3 length: 15 amino acids. Trimming cost V 5 bases and J 4 bases; bases outside gene matches: 5. Primers for the PCR totalled 60 Vbeta and 13 Jbeta. The repertoire was sequenced with immunoSEQ multiplex PCR; TCRdb's copy has only in-frame clones and lacks some. Here the sample spans some 200,000 clones, 8.5% to 10% being singletons. Source material: PBMCs. The clonotype was recovered from a woman aged 25 to 45 in good health and CMV-seropositive. The gene calls are TRBV29-1 and TRBJ2-7, with 16 positions matching TRBD2. CDR3 nucleotide sequence: TGCAGCGTTTCCGGGACTAGCGGGAGGGGTTACGAGCAGTACTTC. Its protein product is CSVSGTSGRGYEQYF.